The sequence of this T cell receptor (beta chain) was determined in a study of blood T cell repertoires in COVID-19. Overall study: There were acute and convalescent COVID-19 samples, and they came from the United States, Italy and Spain.

Trimming took off 5 bases at V and 5 bases at J, with 15 bases between the two ends. In germline, CDR1 is SGHTA, CDR2 FQGNSA. The CDR3 length is 14 residues. Authors' methods: From reference gene primer amplification, estimates of nucleated cell counts were derived. Sequenced by immunoSEQ multiplex PCR; TCRdb stores in-frame clones only, minus some. The V and J calls and the clone size are those of that table, but D and trimming were determined from the DNA. This sample has 120,000 to 150,000 clones; over 80% occur once, and the top ten carry approximately 40%. This sequence was found in a man aged 45-65 years who had recovered from COVID-19. The sequenced sample was peripheral blood. J is TRBJ1-1 and V is TRBV7-2; D might be TRBD1 (5 bases). This CDR3 reads CASSPGGVRTEAFF. CDR3 sequence (DNA): TGTGCCAGCAGCCCCGGGGGTGTACGTACTGAAGCTTTCTTT.